The 2 T cell receptor beta chains in this list originate from one sample, sequenced in a study of shared clonotypes between healthy human individuals. The protocol was immunoSEQ multiplex PCR, while the TCRdb copy is restricted to in-frame clones and leaves out a portion. The sample has about 1.1 million clones; approximately 77% are singletons. The sample taken for sequencing was memory CD4+ T cells from PBMCs. Subset of the sample: CD45RA-negative fraction. The receptors come from a man aged 18 to 30 in good health. Some clones in this sample may be carry-over from other donors' samples.

V is TRBV11-3 and J is TRBJ2-7; D is unresolved. The germline CDR1 and CDR2 sequences are SGHNT and YENEEA. The CDR3 sequence is 14 residues long. The germline V and J ends were trimmed by 0 bases and 2 bases, with 8 bases remaining between them. In nucleotides, the CDR3 is TGTGCCAGCAGCTTAGATCGTGTTCCCTACGAGCAGTACTTC. Residues: CASSLDRVPYEQYF.

The chain has TRBV10-1 and TRBJ2-3; D possibly corresponds to TRBD2 (5 bases). The CDR3 runs 15 residues. Trimming cost V 3 bases and J 2 bases, with 12 bases left between them. In germline, CDR1 is WNHNN, CDR2 SYGVQD (reference sequence). The CDR3 DNA reads TGCGCCAGCAGTGATCATAGCGCGGACACAGATACGCAGTATTTT. Translated, it gives CASSDHSADTDTQYF.